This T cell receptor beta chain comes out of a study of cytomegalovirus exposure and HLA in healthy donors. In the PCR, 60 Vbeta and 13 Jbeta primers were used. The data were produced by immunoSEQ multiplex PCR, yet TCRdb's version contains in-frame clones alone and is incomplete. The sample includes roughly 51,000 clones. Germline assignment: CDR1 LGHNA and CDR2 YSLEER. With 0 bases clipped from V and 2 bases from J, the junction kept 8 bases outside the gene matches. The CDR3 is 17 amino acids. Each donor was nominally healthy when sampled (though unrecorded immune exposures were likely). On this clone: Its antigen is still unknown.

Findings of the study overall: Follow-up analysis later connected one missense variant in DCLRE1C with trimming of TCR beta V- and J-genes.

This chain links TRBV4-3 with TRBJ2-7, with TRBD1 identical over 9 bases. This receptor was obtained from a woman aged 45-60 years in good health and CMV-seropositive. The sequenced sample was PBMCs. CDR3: CASSQDLGQGTAYEQYF. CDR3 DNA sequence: TGCGCCAGCAGCCAAGATCTTGGACAGGGGACCGCCTACGAGCAGTACTTC.